This T cell receptor (beta chain) was documented in a study of blood T cells in healthy people across ages (dated by TCRdb to the mid-2010s). Concerning the study at large: In model experiments, template switching captured roughly one uniquely barcoded TCR beta cDNA molecule for every two T cells. Using deep sequencing normalized with unique cDNA molecular identifiers, the study measured how TCR beta repertoire diversity changes with age. Four age groups were formed from the donors: young (average about 17 years), middle-aged (more than 35), aged (about 62) and long-lived (around 80). To avoid experimental bias, donors of different ages were spread randomly across the sequencing lanes. Using the same blood draw, the study looked at two additional independent replicas of 1 million unique cDNA reads for two donors, one aged 18 to 30 and the other aged 80 or older. The paper as a whole reports these results and caveats: Because donor CMV infection status was unknown, age-related changes in expanded clonotypes were potentially confounded. Estimates of total diversity from one million sequenced T cells were regarded as lower bounds and underestimates. A strong correlation was found between observed TCR beta diversity and the percentage of naive T cells measured by flow cytometry. Because profiling used bulk unsorted PBMCs, naive and antigen-experienced compartments could not be compared conclusively. Observed TCR beta diversity per million T cells fell roughly linearly with age, and a significant reduction was already apparent by age around 44. Compared with the aged group, the long-lived group had more naive CD4+ T cells, fewer expanded clones and increased TCR diversity, suggesting age selection.

Preparation of the library involved 5' RACE. The data were produced on an Illumina HiSeq 2500. A second PCR of about 6 to 11 cycles was run with a J-beta primer mix and a sample-barcoded 5' primer. Each TCR beta cDNA molecule received a unique molecular identifier from a template-switch 5' adaptor carrying 12 random nucleotides. At least 2.5 million CDR3-containing paired-end reads were obtained from each sample. All of the RNA was converted into first-strand cDNA using the Mint cDNA synthesis kit, with a TRBC-specific oligonucleotide serving as the primer. All cDNA was treated with uracil-DNA glycosylase and then went through a first 18-cycle PCR with the universal primers M1SS and BC2_uni_R. The original pipeline was this. Normalization of each sample was performed by random selection of 1 million high-quality reads, each carrying a distinct molecular identifier. Reads sharing molecular identifiers were discarded rather than binned into consensus sequences. MiTCR, with a Q25 quality threshold and the strictest error-elimination algorithm, was used for CDR3 identification, clonotype clustering and error correction. A nonparametric unseen species model with Euler transformation was used to estimate lower-bound total TCR beta diversity. TCRdb ran its own pipeline on the public reads, namely fastp trimming at Q25 and MiXCR clone calling, and kept in-frame beta chains. CDR3 protein duplicates are merged, each entry listing the most common genes and DNA. These V and J calls are TCRdb output, not the study's own analysis. This sample comprises about 1,600,000 distinct CDR3 sequences, roughly 40% of them detected only once. The ten largest clones represent 6.5% to 10% of the sample.

In the case of this clonotype: Its antigen is currently not known. Base qualities were left out, and no much larger clone turns up one base away.

The donors were a few dozen Caucasian individuals from Russia, aged 6 to 90 years, who were systemically healthy. Roughly 10 milliliters of peripheral blood were drawn from each donor into EDTA-treated Vacutainer tubes. Ficoll-Paque density-gradient centrifugation was used to isolate PBMCs, with at least 6.5 million per sample. Trizol reagent was used to extract total RNA from the PBMCs, yielding at least 6 micrograms per sample. Naive CD45RAhigh/CD27high T cell percentages were measured by flow cytometry on a PBMC aliquot from every donor. The CDR3 covers 17 residues, taking in both the cysteine and the phenylalanine. Only CDR3 DNA remains: 51 bases, in frame from the first base. Taken from the germline V gene, the CDR1 and CDR2 loops are SGHAT and FQNNGV.

The sequence was collected from a woman aged 18-30 years in good health. Sample: blood. The V and J genes are TRBV11-2 and TRBJ2-4; 11 middle bases align to TRBD2. The J call may be wrong; the DNA end is better matched by TRBJ2-7. CDR3 protein: CASSTTSGGLRVYEQYF. The bases read TGTGCCAGCAGCACTACTAGCGGGGGCCTTAGGGTGTACGAGCAGTACTTC.